The entry below gives a single T cell receptor beta chain sequence along with its context. As yet, its antigen is unknown. The data derive from a study of identical twins. Study-wide findings and caveats: Less excess twin sharing appeared in beta out-of-frame sequences.

Healthy Caucasians were all of the donors. A universal primer site was added by template switching, and unique molecular identifiers were carried by the cDNA. TCRdb processed the 5' RACE reads anew with MiXCR; each CDR3 protein has one entry. In the table there are about 660,000 distinct CDR3 sequences, approximately 9% of which are singletons. The CDR3 contains 15 residues. V gave up 6 bases and J gave up 2 bases; unmatched junction bases: 4. CDR1 and CDR2 from the germline V gene are SNHLY and FYNNEI. In addition, the sample was reused for a study of yellow fever vaccine responses in identical twins.

The receptor was derived from a woman in her late teens or twenties in good health. Sequences were obtained from PBMCs. The chain employs TRBV2 and TRBJ2-3, with TRBD2 matching 11 bases. The CDR3 DNA follows: TGTGCCAGCAGCGTAGCGGGGGGGCACACAGATACGCAGTATTTT. Translation: CASSVAGGHTDTQYF.